The clone carrying this T cell receptor (beta chain) turned up a few times. The antigen is unknown. This sample stems from a study of T cells in Graves' hyperthyroidism and ophthalmopathy. Whole-study findings and limits: The blood repertoire included most of the expanded thyroid clonotypes above 0.001.

Amplified TCR beta CDR3 regions came from RNA transcripts. When the TCR CDR3 underwent first-round RT-PCR, the HTBI primer set was used. TCRdb called the multiplex PCR reads again in MiXCR, with one record for every CDR3 protein. Of some 690,000 distinct CDR3 sequences in the sample, roughly 17% are singletons; the top ten hold 15% to 17%. Trimming removed 4 bases at V and 0 bases at J, with 3 bases between. Germline CDR1 LNHNV, CDR2 YYDKDF (reference sequence). This CDR3 has 13 amino acids. The origin of this receptor is a man aged 45-65 years with Graves' hyperthyroidism. The V call is TRBV15, the J call TRBJ1-4; D call uncertain. Specimen: blood. CDR3 sequence: CATSTPTNEKLFF. DNA for the CDR3: TGTGCCACCAGCACACCAACTAATGAAAAACTGTTTTTT.